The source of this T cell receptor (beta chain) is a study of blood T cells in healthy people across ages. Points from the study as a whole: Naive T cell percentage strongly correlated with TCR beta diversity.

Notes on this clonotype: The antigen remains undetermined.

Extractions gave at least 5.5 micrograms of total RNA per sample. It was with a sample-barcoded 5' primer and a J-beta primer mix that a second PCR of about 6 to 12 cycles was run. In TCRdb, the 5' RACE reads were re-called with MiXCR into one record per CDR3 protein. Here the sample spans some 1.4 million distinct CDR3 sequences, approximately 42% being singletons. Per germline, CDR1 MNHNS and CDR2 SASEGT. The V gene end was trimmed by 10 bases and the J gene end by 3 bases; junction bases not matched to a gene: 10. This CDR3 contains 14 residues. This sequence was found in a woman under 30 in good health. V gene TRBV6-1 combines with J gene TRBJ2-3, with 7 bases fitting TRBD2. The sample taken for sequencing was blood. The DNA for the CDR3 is TGTGCCACCGCTCTGACTAGCAGTACAGATACGCAGTATTTT. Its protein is CATALTSSTDTQYF.